The clone carrying this T cell receptor (beta chain) was counted ten times or more. Its antigen is not identified. These data are taken from a study of response to subunit inactivated influenza vaccine. General study findings and limits: The authors proposed limited new T cell recruitment per seasonal influenza vaccination.

Germline V gene sequence: CDR1 SGHTA, CDR2 FQGNSA. The CDR3 has 18 amino acids. Trimming stripped 0 bases from V and 0 bases from J, with 15 bases between. MiXCR, applied by TCRdb to the RT-PCR reads, yields one record per CDR3 protein. The repertoire has some 850,000 distinct CDR3 sequences, roughly 20% of them found once; the top ten carry approximately 10%. This sequence was found in a man aged 50 or older who received an inactivated influenza vaccine. This specimen consisted of PBMCs from blood, obtained about 5 days after vaccination. This chain uses TRBV7-2 with TRBJ1-3; D gene ambiguous. Written as DNA, the CDR3 is TGTGCCAGCAGCTTAGCGGCGGGGTGGGCGCGCTCTGGAAACACCATATATTTT. As protein: CASSLAAGWARSGNTIYF. Based on the CDR3 plus reference TRBV7-2 and TRBJ1-3, the full variable domain is GAGVSQSPSNKVTEKGKDVELRCDPISGHTALYWYRQSLGQGLEFLIYFQGNSAPDKSGLPSDRFSAERTGGSVSTLTIQRTQQEDSAVYLCASSLAAGWARSGNTIYFGEGSWLTVV.